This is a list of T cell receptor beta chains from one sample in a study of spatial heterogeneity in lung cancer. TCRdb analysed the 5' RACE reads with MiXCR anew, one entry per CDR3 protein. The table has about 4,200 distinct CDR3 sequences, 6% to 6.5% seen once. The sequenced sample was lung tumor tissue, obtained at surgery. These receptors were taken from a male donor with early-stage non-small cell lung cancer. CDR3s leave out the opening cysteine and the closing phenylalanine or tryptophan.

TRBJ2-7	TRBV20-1	SASGTEAGGQY
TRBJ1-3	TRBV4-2	ASSQAHTGARNTIY
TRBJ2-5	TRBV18	ASSPPGRGQETQY
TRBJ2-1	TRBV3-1	ASSLTVTEQF
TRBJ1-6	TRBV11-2	ASSLGAGNSPLH
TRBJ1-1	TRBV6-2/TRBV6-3	ASSFSRKEAF
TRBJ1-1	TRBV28	ASSGQGGRVGEAF
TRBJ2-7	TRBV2	ASSGIVTYEQY
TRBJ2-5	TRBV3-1	ASHRGSETQY
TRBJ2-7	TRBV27	ASSFREDGYEQY
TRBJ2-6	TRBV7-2	ASSHHRGTGANVLT
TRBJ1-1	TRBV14	ASSQELYTEAF
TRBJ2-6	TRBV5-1	ASSLGGISGANVLT
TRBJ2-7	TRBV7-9	ASSLEGSKRPYEQY
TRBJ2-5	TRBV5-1	ASSWERETQY
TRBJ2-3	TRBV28	ASSLGGSTDTQY
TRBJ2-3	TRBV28	ASSAEFDTQY
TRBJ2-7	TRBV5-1	ASTRTPPGQGAYEQY
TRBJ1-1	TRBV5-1	ASSTGYTEAF
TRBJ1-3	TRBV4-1	ASSQDRGGSSGNTIY
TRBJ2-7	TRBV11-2	ASSTGLAGSYEQY
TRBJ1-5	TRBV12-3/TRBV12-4	ASSLGQALVQPQH
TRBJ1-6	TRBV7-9	ATVVGGAYNSPLH
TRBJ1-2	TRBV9	ASSPTGGYGYT
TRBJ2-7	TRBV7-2	ASSSPKRGGLGRSYEQY
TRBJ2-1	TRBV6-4	ASSVSRTTGEQF
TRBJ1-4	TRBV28	ATLNEKLF
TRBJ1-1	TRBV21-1	AYAGYAF
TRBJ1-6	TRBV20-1	SARQGHNSPLH
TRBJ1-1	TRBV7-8	ASKKGNTEAF
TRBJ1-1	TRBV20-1	SARVAELGTEAF
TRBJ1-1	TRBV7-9	ASSQTGGTEAF
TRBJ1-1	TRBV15	ATSRAGGNTEAF